This TCR beta chain was retrieved from a study of T cell responses to AZD1222 COVID-19 vaccine. Findings and caveats of the study: Variant regions that are unmutated are reportedly the target of nearly half of spike-specific TCRs.

The table came from immunoSEQ multiplex PCR; TCRdb's copy has only in-frame clones and leaves some out. The repertoire holds approximately 110,000 clones, more than 90% seen once, with roughly 2% in the top ten. CDR1 is MNHEY and CDR2 is SMNVEV in the germline V gene (reference sequence). V lost 5 bases, J lost 8 bases, and 9 bases stayed unmatched. The CDR3 totals 15 residues. As for this clone: The target antigen is unknown.

The starting material was peripheral blood, obtained on day 0 of AZD1222 vaccination. This clonotype was sampled from an adult in good health. The J gene is TRBJ2-1, the V gene TRBV27, with 10 bases aligning to TRBD2. The CDR3 DNA sequence: TGTGCCAGCAGTCCCCTAGCGGGAGTCAATTATGAGCAGTTCTTC. Protein sequence: CASSPLAGVNYEQFF.